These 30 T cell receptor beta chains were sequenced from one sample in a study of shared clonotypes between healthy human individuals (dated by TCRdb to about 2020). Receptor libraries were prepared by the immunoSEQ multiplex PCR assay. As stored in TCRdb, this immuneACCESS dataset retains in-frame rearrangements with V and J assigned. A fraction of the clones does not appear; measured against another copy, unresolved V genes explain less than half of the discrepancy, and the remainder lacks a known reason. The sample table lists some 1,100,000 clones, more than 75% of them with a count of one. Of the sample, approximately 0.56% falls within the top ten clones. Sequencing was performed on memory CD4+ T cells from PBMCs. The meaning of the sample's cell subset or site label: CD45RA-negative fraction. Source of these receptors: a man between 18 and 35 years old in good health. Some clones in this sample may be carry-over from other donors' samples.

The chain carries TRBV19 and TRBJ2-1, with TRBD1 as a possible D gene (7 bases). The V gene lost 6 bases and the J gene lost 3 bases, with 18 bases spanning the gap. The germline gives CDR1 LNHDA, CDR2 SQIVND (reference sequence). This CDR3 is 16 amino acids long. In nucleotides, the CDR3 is TGTGCCAGTAGCCAACGGGGGACAGACGGCTACAATGAGCAGTTCTTC. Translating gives CASSQRGTDGYNEQFF.

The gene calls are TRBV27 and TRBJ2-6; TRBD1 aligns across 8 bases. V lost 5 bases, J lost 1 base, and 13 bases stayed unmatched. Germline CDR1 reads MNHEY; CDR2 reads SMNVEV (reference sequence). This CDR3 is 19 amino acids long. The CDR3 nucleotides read TGTGCCAGCAGTCCGATTGGGGCAGGGGGCCGGTCTGGGGCCAACGTCCTGACTTTC. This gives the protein CASSPIGAGGRSGANVLTF.

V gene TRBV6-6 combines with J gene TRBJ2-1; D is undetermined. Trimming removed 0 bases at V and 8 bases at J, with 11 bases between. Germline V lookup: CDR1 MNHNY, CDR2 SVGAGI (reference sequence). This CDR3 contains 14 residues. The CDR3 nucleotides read TGTGCCAGCAGTTACTCGATAGTAACCTATGAGCAGTTCTTC. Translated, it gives CASSYSIVTYEQFF.

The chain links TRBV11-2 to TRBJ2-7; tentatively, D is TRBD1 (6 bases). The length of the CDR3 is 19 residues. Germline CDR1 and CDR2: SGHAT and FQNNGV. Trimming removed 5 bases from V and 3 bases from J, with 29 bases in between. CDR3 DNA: TGTGCCAGCAGCCAGCGCAGGGGAAGGTCGTCGCGCTACTTCTACGAGCAGTACTTC. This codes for CASSQRRGRSSRYFYEQYF.

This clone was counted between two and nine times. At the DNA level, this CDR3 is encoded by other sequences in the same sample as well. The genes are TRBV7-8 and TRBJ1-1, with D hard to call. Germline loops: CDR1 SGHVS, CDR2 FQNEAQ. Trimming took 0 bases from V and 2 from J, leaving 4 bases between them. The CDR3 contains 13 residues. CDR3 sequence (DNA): TGTGCCAGCAGCTTAGCCTTAAACACTGAAGCTTTCTTT. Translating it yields CASSLALNTEAFF.

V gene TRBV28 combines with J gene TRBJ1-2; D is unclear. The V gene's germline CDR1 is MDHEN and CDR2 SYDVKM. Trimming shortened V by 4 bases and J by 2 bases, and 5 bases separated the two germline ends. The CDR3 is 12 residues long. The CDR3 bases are TGTGCCAGCAGTTGGGAGAACTATGGCTACACCTTC. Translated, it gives CASSWENYGYTF.

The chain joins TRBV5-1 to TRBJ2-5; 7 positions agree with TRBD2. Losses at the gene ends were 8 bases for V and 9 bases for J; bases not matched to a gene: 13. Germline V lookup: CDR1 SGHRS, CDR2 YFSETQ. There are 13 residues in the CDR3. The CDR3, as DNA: TGCGCCAGTAATTCCCCCGGGGAGGGGCCCCAGTACTTC. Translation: CASNSPGEGPQYF. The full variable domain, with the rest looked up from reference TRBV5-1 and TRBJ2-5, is KAGVTQTPRYLIKTRGQQVTLSCSPISGHRSVSWYQQTPGQGLQFLFEYFSETQRNKGNFPGRFSGRQFSNSRSEMNVSTLELGDSALYLCASNSPGEGPQYFGPGTRLLVL.

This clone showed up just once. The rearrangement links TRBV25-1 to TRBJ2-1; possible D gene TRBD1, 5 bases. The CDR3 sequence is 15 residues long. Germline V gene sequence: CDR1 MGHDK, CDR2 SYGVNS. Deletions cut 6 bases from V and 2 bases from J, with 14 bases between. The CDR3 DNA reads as TGTGCCAGCAGCTTGACGACAGCTCCCTACAATGAGCAGTTCTTC. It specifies CASSLTTAPYNEQFF.

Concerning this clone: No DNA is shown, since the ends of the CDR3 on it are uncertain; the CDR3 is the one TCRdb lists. The CDR3 sequence is CAACANSGITEAFF. V usage is TRBV6-6 and J usage is TRBJ1-1; TRBD1 was called by the table and not checked on the DNA. The CDR3 spans 14 amino acids, including both terminal residues. The germline CDR1 and CDR2 sequences are MNHNY and SVGAGI (reference sequence).

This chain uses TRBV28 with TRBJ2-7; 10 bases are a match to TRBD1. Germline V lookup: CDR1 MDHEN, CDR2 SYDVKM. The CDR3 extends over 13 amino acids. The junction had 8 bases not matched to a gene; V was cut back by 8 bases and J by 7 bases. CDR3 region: CASSGTGAREQYF. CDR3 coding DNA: TGTGCCAGCTCGGGGACAGGGGCTCGGGAGCAGTACTTC.

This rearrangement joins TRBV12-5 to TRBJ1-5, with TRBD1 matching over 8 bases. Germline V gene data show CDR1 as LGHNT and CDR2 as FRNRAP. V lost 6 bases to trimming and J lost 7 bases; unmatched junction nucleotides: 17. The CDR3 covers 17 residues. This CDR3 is CASGLLGQGGSFQPQHF. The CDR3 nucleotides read TGTGCTAGTGGCCTTCTCGGACAGGGCGGGAGCTTCCAGCCCCAGCATTTT.

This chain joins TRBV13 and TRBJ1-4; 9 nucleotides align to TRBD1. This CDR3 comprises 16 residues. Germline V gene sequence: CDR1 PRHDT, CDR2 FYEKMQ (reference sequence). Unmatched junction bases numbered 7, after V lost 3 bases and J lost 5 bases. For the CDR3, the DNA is TGTGCCAGCAGCTTGGGACAGGGTTGGGGAAATGAAAAACTGTTTTTT. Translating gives CASSLGQGWGNEKLFF.

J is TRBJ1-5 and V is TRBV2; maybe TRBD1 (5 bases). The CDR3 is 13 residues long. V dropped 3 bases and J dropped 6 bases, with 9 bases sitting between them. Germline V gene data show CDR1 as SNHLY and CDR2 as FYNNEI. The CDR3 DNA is TGTGCCAGCAGTGACCAAGGGGTTCAGCCCCAGCATTTT. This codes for CASSDQGVQPQHF.

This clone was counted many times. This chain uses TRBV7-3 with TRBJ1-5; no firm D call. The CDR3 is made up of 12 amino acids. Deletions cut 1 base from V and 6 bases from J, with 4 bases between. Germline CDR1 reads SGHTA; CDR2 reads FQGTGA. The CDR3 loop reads CASSLKGQPQHF. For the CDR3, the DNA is TGTGCCAGCAGCTTAAAGGGTCAGCCCCAGCATTTT.

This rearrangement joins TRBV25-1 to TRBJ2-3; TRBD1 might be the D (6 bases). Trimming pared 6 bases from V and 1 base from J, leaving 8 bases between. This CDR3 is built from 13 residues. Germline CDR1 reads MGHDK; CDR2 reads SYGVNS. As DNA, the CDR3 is TGTGCCAGCAGGGACAGCCGCACAGATACGCAGTATTTT. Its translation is CASRDSRTDTQYF.

The CDR3: CASSLAGGALYNEQFF. The DNA of the CDR3 is TGTGCCAGCAGCTTGGCGGGAGGGGCTCTCTACAATGAGCAGTTCTTC. The rearrangement joins TRBV5-4 to TRBJ2-1, with TRBD2 matching over 8 bases. From germline, CDR1 is SGHNT and CDR2 YYREEE (reference sequence). CDR3 length equals 16 residues. The V gene end was trimmed by 0 bases and the J gene end by 3 bases; junction bases not matched to a gene: 5.

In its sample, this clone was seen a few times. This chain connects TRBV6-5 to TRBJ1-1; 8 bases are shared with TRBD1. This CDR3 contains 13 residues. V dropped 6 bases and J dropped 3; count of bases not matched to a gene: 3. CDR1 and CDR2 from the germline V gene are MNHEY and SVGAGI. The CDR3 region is CASRDREHTEAFF. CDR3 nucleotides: TGTGCCAGCAGGGACAGGGAGCACACTGAAGCTTTCTTT.

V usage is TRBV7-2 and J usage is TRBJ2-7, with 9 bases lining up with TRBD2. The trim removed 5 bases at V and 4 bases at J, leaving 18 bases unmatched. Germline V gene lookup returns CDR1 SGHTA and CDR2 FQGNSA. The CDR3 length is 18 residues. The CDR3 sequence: CASSLSPLMTSGTYEQYF. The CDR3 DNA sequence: TGTGCCAGCAGCCTTAGTCCCCTAATGACTAGCGGCACATACGAGCAGTACTTC.

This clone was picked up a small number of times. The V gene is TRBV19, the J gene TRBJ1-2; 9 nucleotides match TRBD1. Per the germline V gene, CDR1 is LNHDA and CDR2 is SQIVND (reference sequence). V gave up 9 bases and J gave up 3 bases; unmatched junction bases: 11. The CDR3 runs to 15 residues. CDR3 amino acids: CASTAGTGNHYGYTF. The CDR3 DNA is TGTGCCAGCACCGCCGGGACAGGGAACCACTATGGCTACACCTTC.

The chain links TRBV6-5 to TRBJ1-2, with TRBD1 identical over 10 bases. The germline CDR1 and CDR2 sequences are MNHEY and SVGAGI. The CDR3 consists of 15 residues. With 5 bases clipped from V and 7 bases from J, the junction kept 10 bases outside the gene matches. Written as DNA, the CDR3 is TGTGCCAGCAGTGGGGGGACAGGGGAGGTCGGTGGCTACACCTTC. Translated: CASSGGTGEVGGYTF.

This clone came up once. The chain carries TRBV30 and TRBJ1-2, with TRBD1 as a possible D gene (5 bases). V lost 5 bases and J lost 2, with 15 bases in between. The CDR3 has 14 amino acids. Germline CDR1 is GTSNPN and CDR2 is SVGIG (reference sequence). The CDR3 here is CAWGKGIPNYGYTF. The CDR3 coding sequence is TGTGCCTGGGGGAAGGGGATACCCAACTATGGCTACACCTTC.

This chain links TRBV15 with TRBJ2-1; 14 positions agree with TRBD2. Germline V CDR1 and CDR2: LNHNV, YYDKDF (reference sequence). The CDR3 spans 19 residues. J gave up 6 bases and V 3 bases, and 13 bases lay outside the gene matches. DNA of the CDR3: TGTGCCACCAGCAGGGAGGGACTAGCGGGGGTGCAAGGGGCCAATGAGCAGTTCTTC. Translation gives CATSREGLAGVQGANEQFF.

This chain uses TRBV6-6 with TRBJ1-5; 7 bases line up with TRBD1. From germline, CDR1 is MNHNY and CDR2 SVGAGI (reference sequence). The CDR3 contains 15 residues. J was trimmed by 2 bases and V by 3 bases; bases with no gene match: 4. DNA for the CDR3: TGTGCCAGCAGTTATTCAGGGGGAGGCAATCAGCCCCAGCATTTT. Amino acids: CASSYSGGGNQPQHF.

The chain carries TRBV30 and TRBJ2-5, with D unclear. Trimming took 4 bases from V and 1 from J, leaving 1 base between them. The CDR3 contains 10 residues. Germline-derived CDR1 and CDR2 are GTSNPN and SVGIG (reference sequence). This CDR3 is CAWTQETQYF. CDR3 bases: TGTGCCTGGACCCAAGAGACCCAGTACTTC.

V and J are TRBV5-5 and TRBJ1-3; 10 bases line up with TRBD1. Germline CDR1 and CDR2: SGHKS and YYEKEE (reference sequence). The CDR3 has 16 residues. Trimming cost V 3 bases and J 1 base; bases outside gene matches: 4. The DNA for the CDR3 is TGTGCCAGCAGCTACGGGACAGGGGTGTCTGGAAACACCATATATTTT. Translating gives CASSYGTGVSGNTIYF.

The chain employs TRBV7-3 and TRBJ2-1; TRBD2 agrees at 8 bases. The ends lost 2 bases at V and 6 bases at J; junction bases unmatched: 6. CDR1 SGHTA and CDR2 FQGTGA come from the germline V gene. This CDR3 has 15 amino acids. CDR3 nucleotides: TGTGCCAGCAGCTTACAAGCGGGGGCGTTCAATGAGCAGTTCTTC. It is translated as CASSLQAGAFNEQFF.

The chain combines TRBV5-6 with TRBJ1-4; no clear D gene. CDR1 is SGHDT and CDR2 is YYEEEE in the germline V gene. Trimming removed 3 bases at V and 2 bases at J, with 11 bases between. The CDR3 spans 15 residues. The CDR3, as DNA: TGTGCCAGCAGCTGGGGAGGGCGGACTAATGAAAAACTGTTTTTT. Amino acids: CASSWGGRTNEKLFF.

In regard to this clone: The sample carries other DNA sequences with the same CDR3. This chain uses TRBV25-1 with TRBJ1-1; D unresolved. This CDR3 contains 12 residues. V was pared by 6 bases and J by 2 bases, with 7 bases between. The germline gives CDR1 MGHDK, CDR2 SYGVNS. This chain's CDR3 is CASRVGNTEAFF. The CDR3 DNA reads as TGTGCCAGCAGGGTGGGTAACACTGAAGCTTTCTTT.

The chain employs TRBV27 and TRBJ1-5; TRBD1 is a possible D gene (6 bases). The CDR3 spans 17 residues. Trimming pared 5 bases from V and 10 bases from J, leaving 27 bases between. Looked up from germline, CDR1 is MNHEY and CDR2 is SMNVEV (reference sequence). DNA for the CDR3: TGTGCCAGCAGTCTAACGGGACACCTAAGGGGTAATATTCCCCAGCATTTT. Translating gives CASSLTGHLRGNIPQHF.

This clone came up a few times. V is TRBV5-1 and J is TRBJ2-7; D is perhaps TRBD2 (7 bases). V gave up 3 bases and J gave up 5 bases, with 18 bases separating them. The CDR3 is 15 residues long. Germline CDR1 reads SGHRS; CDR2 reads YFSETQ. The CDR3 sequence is CASSWGPGGGDEQYF. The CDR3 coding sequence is TGCGCCAGCAGCTGGGGGCCGGGGGGCGGCGACGAGCAGTACTTC.